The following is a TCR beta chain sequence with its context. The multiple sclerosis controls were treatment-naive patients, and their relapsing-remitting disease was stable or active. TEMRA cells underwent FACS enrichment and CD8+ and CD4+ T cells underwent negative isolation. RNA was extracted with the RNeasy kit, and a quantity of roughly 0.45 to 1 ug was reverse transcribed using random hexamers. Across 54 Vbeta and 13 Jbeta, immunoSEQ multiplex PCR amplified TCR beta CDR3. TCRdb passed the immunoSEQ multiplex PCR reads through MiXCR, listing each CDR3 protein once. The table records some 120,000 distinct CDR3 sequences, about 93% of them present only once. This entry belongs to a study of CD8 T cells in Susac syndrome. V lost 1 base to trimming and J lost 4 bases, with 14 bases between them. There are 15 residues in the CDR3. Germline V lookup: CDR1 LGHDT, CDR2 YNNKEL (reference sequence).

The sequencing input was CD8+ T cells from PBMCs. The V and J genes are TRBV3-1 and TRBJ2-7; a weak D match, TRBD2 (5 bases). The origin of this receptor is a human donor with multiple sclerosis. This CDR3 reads CASSQGKDFNYEQYF. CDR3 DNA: TGTGCCAGCAGCCAAGGAAAGGACTTCAATTACGAGCAGTACTTC.